The next 23 T cell receptor beta chains were all read from a single sample in a study of T cell repertoires in cytomegalovirus infection. Their specific antigens are unknown. TCRdb processed the reads anew with MiXCR; each CDR3 protein has one entry. The sample lists approximately 910,000 distinct CDR3 sequences, about a third occurring once. The sample consisted of cultured CD8+ T cells from PBMCs, taken from culture after CMV antigen stimulation. The receptors stem from a human donor in good health (CMV status not recorded). Some clones in this sample may be carry-over from other donors' samples.

A note on this clonotype: A much larger clonotype is one base distant, so this may be a read error. V gene TRBV7-3 combines with J gene TRBJ2-3; TRBD1 might be the D (5 bases). There are 15 residues in the CDR3. Deletions cut 3 bases from V and 1 base from J, with 11 bases between. Germline CDR1 reads SGHTA; CDR2 reads FQGTGA. The CDR3 bases are TGTGCCAGCAGCTTTGGGGCAGCCCGCACAGATACGCAGTATTTT. Translated, it gives CASSFGAARTDTQYF. Full variable domain (rest looked up from reference TRBV7-3 and TRBJ2-3): GAGVSQTPSNKVTEKGKYVELRCDPISGHTALYWYRQSLGQGPEFLIYFQGTGAADDSGLPNDRFFAVRPEGSVSTLKIQRTERGDSAVYLCASSFGAARTDTQYFGPGTRLTVL.

This clonotype has just a few counts. This chain joins TRBV27 and TRBJ2-5, with D possibly matching TRBD1 (6 bases). Per germline, CDR1 MNHEY and CDR2 SMNVEV (reference sequence). V lost 11 bases and J 2 bases, leaving 27 bases between the germline ends. The CDR3 length is 17 residues. CDR3 DNA sequence: TGTGCCGACGAGCGTCATCTACCCAGGGGCCAACAAGAGACCCAGTACTTC. This translates into CADERHLPRGQQETQYF.

The J gene is TRBJ1-6, the V gene TRBV9; TRBD1 is a possible D gene (5 bases). This CDR3 has 13 residues. V lost 0 bases to trimming and J lost 10 bases, with 8 bases between them. CDR1 is SGDLS and CDR2 is YYNGEE in the germline V gene. The CDR3 DNA sequence: TGTGCCAGCAGCGTAGGGGGCAAATCACCCCTCCACTTT. It yields the protein CASSVGGKSPLHF.

This chain links TRBV24-1 with TRBJ1-2, with TRBD1 as a possible D gene (6 bases). Germline values: CDR1 KGHDR, CDR2 SFDVKD. V was trimmed by 6 bases and J by 8 bases, leaving 27 bases between them. The CDR3 is 17 residues long. CDR3 nucleotides: TGTGCCACCAGTACGGGACTTCGCACTGAGGGGGTCCGGGGCTACACCTTC. As protein: CATSTGLRTEGVRGYTF.

This clonotype showed up many times. The chain has TRBV7-2 and TRBJ2-6, with TRBD1 matching over 10 bases. The length of the CDR3 is 19 residues. Looked up from germline, CDR1 is SGHTA and CDR2 is FQGNSA. V was clipped by 5 bases and J by 1 base; unmatched bases: 11. CDR3 sequence reads: CASSHWTGGSSSGANVLTF. The CDR3 DNA reads as TGTGCCAGCAGCCACTGGACAGGGGGAAGCTCTTCTGGGGCCAACGTCCTGACTTTC.

This sequence joins TRBV11-2 and TRBJ2-2; D call uncertain. Deletions cut 1 base from V and 7 bases from J, with 7 bases between. From germline, CDR1 is SGHAT and CDR2 FQNNGV. The CDR3 runs 13 residues. CDR3 DNA sequence: TGTGCCAGCAGCTTAGCTCCGGTCGGGGAGCTGTTTTTT. Translated, it gives CASSLAPVGELFF.

This clonotype showed up just a few times. The chain carries TRBV6-6 and TRBJ2-2, with 7 bases identical to TRBD2. In germline, CDR1 is MNHNY, CDR2 SVGAGI (reference sequence). This CDR3 has 17 amino acids. V trimming: 0 bases; J trimming: 4 bases; junction bases outside the gene matches: 8. The DNA for the CDR3 is TGTGCCAGCAGTTACTCTCTGGGGGGGGAGCTCACCGGGGAGCTGTTTTTT. Translating it yields CASSYSLGGELTGELFF.

This clonotype is a singleton in its sample. This sequence may be a read error, since a much larger clone differs from it by one base. The chain links TRBV25-1 to TRBJ1-1; maybe TRBD1 (5 bases). The length of the CDR3 is 18 residues. Germline CDR1 is MGHDK and CDR2 is SYGVNS. In DNA, the CDR3 is TGTACCAGCAGATCACGTTCGAGGGAGGGGAAAAGAGGCACTGAAGCTTTCTTT. Protein product: CTSRSRSREGKRGTEAFF.

This clonotype turned up a few times. The genes are TRBV7-6 and TRBJ2-7, with a tentative D call TRBD1 (6 bases). The V gene lost 5 bases and the J gene lost 3 bases, with 14 bases spanning the gap. The CDR3 is 14 residues long. Germline assignment: CDR1 SGHVS and CDR2 FNYEAQ. CDR3 region: CASSPRTDGYEQYF. The CDR3 DNA reads as TGTGCCAGCAGCCCGAGGACAGACGGCTACGAGCAGTACTTC.

J is TRBJ2-2 and V is TRBV6-5, with D tentatively TRBD1 (6 bases). V lost 10 bases to trimming and J lost 4 bases, with 13 bases between them. The CDR3 is 13 amino acids. The germline gives CDR1 MNHEY, CDR2 SVGAGI. DNA for the CDR3: TGTGCCATATCCGACAGGATCACCGGGGAGCTGTTTTTT. This codes for CAISDRITGELFF.

The genes are TRBV9 and TRBJ2-1, with 11 bases identical to TRBD2. The germline CDR1 and CDR2 sequences are SGDLS and YYNGEE. CDR3 length: 19 amino acids. After removal of 4 bases from V and 3 bases from J, the junction contained 15 bases not matched to a gene. The CDR3 coding sequence is TGTGCCAGCAGCTCTAGACTAGCGGGACATATGATTGACTACAATGAGCAGTTCTTC. Amino acid sequence: CASSSRLAGHMIDYNEQFF.

The CDR3, as DNA: TGTGCCAGTAGTATCGCCCCGGGACGGAAAAATCAGCCCCAGCATTTT. Its translation is CASSIAPGRKNQPQHF. V is TRBV19 and J is TRBJ1-5; maybe TRBD1 (5 bases). This CDR3 region has 16 residues. V was cut by 3 bases and J by 4 bases, with 16 bases left in between. In germline, CDR1 is LNHDA, CDR2 SQIVND (reference sequence). The full variable domain, with the rest looked up from reference TRBV19 and TRBJ1-5, is DGGITQSPKYLFRKEGQNVTLSCEQNLNHDAMYWYRQDPGQGLRLIYYSQIVNDFQKGDIAEGYSVSREKKESFPLTVTSAQKNPTAFYLCASSIAPGRKNQPQHFGDGTRLSIL.

This clonotype was observed a handful of times. The V call is TRBV23-1, the J call TRBJ1-6, with D unclear. TRBV23-1 is designated an ORF whose function remains uncertain. The length of the CDR3 is 19 residues. V lost 1 base to trimming and J lost 0 bases, with 16 bases between them. CDR3 DNA sequence: TGCGCCAGCAGTCAATTCCCCCCCTCTGCTAGCTCCTATAATTCACCCCTCCACTTT. This gives the protein CASSQFPPSASSYNSPLHF.

The chain combines TRBV29-1 with TRBJ1-2; D is ambiguous. This CDR3 contains 14 residues. Per germline, CDR1 SQVTM and CDR2 ANQGSEA. V lost 0 bases and J 2 bases, leaving 10 bases between the germline ends. CDR3 in DNA: TGCAGCGTTGAAGATCTTACCACCAACTATGGCTACACCTTC. As protein: CSVEDLTTNYGYTF.

As regards this clonotype: At one boundary the junction diverges from the germline segment, which might be a read error. V is TRBV7-7 and J is TRBJ2-5; D not resolved. Germline V gives CDR1 SSHAT, CDR2 FNYEAQ (reference sequence). This CDR3 is 15 amino acids long. The DNA of the CDR3 is TGTGCTAGCAGCTTTTCCATCGGGCGTCAAGAGACCCAGTACTTC. Translation gives CASSFSIGRQETQYF.

This clonotype occurred many times. V usage is TRBV7-2 and J usage is TRBJ1-1; D not certain. The germline CDR1 and CDR2 sequences are SGHTA and FQGNSA. Trimming stripped 3 bases from V and 7 bases from J, with 0 bases between. The CDR3 has 9 amino acids. As DNA, the CDR3 is TGTGCCAGCAGCTTTGAAGCTTTCTTT. Encoded protein: CASSFEAFF.

The rearrangement joins TRBV10-3 to TRBJ1-2; D is uncertain. Germline V gene lookup returns CDR1 ENHRY and CDR2 SYGVKD. Trimming cost V 6 bases and J 8 bases, with 10 bases left between them. The CDR3 is made up of 11 amino acids. CDR3 sequence: CAIREVWGYTF. In DNA form, the CDR3 reads TGTGCCATCAGAGAAGTTTGGGGCTACACCTTC.

This clonotype was recorded at least ten times. The chain is built from TRBV6-1 and TRBJ2-7; TRBD2 matches at 12 bases. The V segment lost 1 base and the J segment 4 bases; nucleotides outside the gene matches: 2. Germline loops: CDR1 MNHNS, CDR2 SASEGT. The CDR3 has 15 amino acids. CDR3 amino acids: CASSEGGTSGYEQYV. In DNA form, the CDR3 reads TGTGCCAGCAGTGAAGGCGGGACTAGCGGGTACGAGCAGTACGTC.

This clonotype was seen more than once but under ten times. The V call is TRBV12-3 or TRBV12-4, the J call TRBJ2-3; 9 bases map to TRBD1. The CDR3 runs 17 residues. Losses at the gene ends were 3 bases for V and 2 bases for J; bases not matched to a gene: 9. The CDR3 nucleotides read TGTGCCAGCAGTTTCCCGACCGGGACAGGGCACACAGATACGCAGTATTTT. It translates to CASSFPTGTGHTDTQYF.

The chain employs TRBV19 and TRBJ1-5; D unresolved. In germline, CDR1 is LNHDA, CDR2 SQIVND (reference sequence). The CDR3 is made up of 15 amino acids. V lost 5 bases and J 5 bases, leaving 16 bases between the germline ends. CDR3 loop: CASSPGFRTHQPQHF. In nucleotides, the CDR3 is TGTGCCAGTAGTCCGGGATTCCGGACCCATCAGCCCCAGCATTTT.

The V gene is TRBV12-3 or TRBV12-4, the J gene TRBJ1-2; D possibly corresponds to TRBD1 (5 bases). V lost 5 bases and J 12 bases, leaving 13 bases between the germline ends. The CDR3 contains 11 residues. In nucleotides, the CDR3 is TGTGCCAGCAGTCTGGGACGGCTTAACACCTTC. The encoded protein is CASSLGRLNTF.

The chain combines TRBV19 with TRBJ2-3; either TRBD1 or TRBD2 may fit D (7 bases each). The germline V gene has CDR1 LNHDA and CDR2 SQIVND (reference sequence). The CDR3 covers 13 residues. The V end lost 9 bases, the J end lost 3 bases, and 13 bases lay between the germline ends. CDR3 residues: CARPGGATDTQYF. The CDR3 nucleotides read TGTGCCAGGCCAGGGGGGGCGACAGATACGCAGTATTTT.

Ten or more counts support this clonotype. The J gene is TRBJ1-6, the V gene TRBV12-5; TRBD1 matches 7 bases. CDR1 and CDR2 (germline): LGHNT, FRNRAP. The CDR3 sequence is 18 residues long. The V segment lost 3 bases and the J segment 0 bases; nucleotides outside the gene matches: 8. This chain's CDR3 is CASGFRTGTNSYNSPLHF. CDR3 nucleotide sequence: TGTGCTAGTGGTTTTCGGACAGGAACAAACTCCTATAATTCACCCCTCCACTTT.